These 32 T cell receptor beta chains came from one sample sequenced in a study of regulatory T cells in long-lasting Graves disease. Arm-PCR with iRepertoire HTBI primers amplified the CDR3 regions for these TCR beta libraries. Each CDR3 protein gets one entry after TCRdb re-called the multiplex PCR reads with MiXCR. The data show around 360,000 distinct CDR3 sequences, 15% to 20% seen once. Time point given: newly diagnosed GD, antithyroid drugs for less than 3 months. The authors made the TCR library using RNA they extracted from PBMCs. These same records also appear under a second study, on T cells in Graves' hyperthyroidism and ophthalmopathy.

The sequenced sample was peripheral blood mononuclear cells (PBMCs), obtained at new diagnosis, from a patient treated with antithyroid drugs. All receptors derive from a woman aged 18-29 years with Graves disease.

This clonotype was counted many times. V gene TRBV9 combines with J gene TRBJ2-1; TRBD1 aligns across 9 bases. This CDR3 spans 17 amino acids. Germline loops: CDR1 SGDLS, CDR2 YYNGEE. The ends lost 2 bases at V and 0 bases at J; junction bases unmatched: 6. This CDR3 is CASSVDRGYSSYNEQFF. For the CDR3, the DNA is TGTGCCAGCAGCGTCGACAGGGGGTACAGCTCCTACAATGAGCAGTTCTTC.

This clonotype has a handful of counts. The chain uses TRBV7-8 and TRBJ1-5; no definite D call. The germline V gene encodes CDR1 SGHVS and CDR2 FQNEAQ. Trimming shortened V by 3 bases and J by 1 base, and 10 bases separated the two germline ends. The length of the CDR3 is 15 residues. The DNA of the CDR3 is TGTGCCAGCAGCTTTTCTATCGACAGCAATCAGCCCCAGCATTTT. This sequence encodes CASSFSIDSNQPQHF.

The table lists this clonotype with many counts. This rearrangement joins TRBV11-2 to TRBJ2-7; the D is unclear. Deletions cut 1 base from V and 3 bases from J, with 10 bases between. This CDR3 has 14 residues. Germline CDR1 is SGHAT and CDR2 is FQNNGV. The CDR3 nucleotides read TGTGCCAGCAGCTTAGGTTCCAGAAGCTACGAGCAGTACTTC. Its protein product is CASSLGSRSYEQYF. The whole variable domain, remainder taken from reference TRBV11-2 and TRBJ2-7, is EAGVAQSPRYKIIEKRQSVAFWCNPISGHATLYWYQQILGQGPKLLIQFQNNGVVDDSQLPKDRFSAERLKGVDSTLKIQPAKLEDSAVYLCASSLGSRSYEQYFGPGTRLTVT.

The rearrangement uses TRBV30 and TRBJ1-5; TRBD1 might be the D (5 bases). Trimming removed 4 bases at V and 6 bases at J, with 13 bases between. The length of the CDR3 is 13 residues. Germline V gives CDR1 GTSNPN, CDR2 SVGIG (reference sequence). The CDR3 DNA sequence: TGTGCCTGGAATGTAGTGACAGCTCAGCCCCAGCATTTT. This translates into CAWNVVTAQPQHF.

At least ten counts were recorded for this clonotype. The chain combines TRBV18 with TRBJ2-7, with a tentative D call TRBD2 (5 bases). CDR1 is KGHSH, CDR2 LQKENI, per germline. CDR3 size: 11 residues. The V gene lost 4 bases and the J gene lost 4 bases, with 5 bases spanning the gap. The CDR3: CASSQRYEQYF. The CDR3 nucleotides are TGTGCCAGCTCACAGCGGTACGAGCAGTACTTC.

CDR3 residues: CASSHKRGKNTGELFF. CDR3 nucleotides: TGTGCCAGCAGCCATAAGCGGGGAAAGAACACCGGGGAGCTGTTTTTT. The chain employs TRBV3-1 and TRBJ2-2, with TRBD2 identical over 7 bases. The CDR3 contains 16 residues. The junction had 5 bases not matched to a gene; V was cut back by 3 bases and J by 1 base. CDR1 and CDR2 (germline): LGHDT, YNNKEL (reference sequence).

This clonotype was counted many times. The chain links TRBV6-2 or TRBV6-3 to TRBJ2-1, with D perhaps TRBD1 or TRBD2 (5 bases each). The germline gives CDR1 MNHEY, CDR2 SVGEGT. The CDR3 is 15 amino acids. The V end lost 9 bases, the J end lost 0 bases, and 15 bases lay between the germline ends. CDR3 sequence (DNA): TGTGCCAGTCATGTGCAGGGAGCCTCCTACAATGAGCAGTTCTTC. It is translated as CASHVQGASYNEQFF.

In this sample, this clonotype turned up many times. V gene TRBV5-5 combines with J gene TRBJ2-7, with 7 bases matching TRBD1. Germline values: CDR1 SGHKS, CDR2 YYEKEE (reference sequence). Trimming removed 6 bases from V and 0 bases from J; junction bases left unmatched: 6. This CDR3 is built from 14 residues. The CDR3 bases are TGTGCCAGCACTCACGGGGACAGCTCCTACGAGCAGTACTTC. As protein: CASTHGDSSYEQYF.

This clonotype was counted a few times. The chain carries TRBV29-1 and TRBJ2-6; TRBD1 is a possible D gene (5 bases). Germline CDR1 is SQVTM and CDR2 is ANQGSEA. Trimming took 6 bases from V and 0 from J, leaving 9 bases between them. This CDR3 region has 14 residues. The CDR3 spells CSVEQDSGANVLTF. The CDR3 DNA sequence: TGCAGCGTCGAACAGGACTCTGGGGCCAACGTCCTGACTTTC.

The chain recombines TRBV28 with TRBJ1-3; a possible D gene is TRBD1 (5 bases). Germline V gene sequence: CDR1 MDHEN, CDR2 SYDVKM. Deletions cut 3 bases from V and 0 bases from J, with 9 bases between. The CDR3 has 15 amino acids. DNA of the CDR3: TGTGCCAGCAGTTTTGACAGCAACTCTGGAAACACCATATATTTT. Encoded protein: CASSFDSNSGNTIYF.

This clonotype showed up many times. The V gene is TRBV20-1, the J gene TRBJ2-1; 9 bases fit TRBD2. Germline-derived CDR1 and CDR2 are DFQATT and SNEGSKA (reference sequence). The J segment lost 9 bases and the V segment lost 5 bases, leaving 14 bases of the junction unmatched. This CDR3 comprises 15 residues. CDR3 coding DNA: TGCAGTGCTCCTAATCCGGGACTAGCCTTATTTGAGCAGTTCTTC. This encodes CSAPNPGLALFEQFF.

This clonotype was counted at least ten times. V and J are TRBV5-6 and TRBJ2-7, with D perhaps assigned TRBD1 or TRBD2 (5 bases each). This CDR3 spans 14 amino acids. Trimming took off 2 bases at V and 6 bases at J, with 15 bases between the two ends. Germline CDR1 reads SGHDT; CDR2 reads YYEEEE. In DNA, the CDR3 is TGTGCCAGCAGCTTCCGGGACCCCTGGGCCGAGCAGTACTTC. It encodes CASSFRDPWAEQYF.

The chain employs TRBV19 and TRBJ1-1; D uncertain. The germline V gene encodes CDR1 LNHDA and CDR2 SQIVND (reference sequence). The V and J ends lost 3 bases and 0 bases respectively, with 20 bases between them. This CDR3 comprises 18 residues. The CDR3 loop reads CASSIKVREPPVNTEAFF. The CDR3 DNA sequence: TGTGCCAGTAGTATCAAAGTAAGGGAACCCCCGGTGAACACTGAAGCTTTCTTT.

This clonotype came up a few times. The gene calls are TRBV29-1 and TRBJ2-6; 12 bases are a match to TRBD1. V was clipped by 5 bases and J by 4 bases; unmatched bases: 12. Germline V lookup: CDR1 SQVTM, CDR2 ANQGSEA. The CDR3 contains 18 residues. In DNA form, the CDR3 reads TGCAGCGTTCTCCGTCCGGGACAGGGGGCTGCAGGGGCCAACGTCCTGACTTTC. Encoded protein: CSVLRPGQGAAGANVLTF.

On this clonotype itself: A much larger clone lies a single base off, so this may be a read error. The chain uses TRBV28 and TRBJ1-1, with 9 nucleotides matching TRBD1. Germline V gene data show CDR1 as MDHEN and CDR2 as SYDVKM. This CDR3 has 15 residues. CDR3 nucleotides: TGTGCCAGCAGTGCCCCGGACAGGGGTTGGACTGAACCTTTCTTT. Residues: CASSAPDRGWTEPFF.

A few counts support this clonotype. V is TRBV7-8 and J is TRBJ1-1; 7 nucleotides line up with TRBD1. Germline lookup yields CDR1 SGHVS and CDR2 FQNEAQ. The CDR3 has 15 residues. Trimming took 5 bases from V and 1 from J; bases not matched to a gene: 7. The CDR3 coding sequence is TGTGCCAGCAGCGCCCGACAGGGCAAGAACACTGAAGCTTTCTTT. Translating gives CASSARQGKNTEAFF.

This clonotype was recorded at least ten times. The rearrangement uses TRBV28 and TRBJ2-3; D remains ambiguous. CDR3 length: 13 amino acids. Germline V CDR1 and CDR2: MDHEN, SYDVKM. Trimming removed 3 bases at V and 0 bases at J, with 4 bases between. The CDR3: CASSFSSTDTQYF. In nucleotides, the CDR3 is TGTGCCAGCAGTTTCAGTAGCACAGATACGCAGTATTTT.

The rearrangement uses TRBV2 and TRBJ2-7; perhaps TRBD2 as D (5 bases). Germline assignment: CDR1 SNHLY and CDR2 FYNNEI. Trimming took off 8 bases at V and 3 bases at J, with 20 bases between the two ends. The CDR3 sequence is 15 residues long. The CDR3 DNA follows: TGTGCCAGCGGCGCCCGCGGGCTGCAACTCTACGAGCAGTACTTC. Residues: CASGARGLQLYEQYF.

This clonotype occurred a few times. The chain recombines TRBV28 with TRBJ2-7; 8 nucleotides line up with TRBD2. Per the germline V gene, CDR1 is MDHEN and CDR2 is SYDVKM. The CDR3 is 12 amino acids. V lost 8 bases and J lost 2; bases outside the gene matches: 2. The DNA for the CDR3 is TGTGCCAGCGGGACTAGTCCCTACGAGCAGTACTTC. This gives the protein CASGTSPYEQYF.

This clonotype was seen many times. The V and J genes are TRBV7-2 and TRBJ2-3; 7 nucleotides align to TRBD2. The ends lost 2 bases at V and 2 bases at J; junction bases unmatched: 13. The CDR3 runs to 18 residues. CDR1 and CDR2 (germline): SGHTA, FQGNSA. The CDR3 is CASSLRFWSGVTTDTQYF. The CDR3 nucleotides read TGTGCCAGCAGCTTAAGATTTTGGAGCGGGGTAACCACAGATACGCAGTATTTT.

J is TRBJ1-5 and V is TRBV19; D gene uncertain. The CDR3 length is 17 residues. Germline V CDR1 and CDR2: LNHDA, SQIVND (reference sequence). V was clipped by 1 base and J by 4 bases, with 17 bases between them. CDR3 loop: CASSIVQDRLLNQPQHF. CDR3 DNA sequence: TGTGCCAGTAGTATAGTTCAGGATCGCCTGCTAAATCAGCCCCAGCATTTT.

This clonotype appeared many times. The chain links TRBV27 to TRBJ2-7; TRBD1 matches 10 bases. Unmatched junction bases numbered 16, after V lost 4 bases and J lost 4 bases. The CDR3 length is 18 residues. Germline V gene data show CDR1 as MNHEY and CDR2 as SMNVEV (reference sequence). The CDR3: CASSSVTGGDFVAYEQYF. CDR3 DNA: TGTGCCAGCAGTTCAGTGACAGGGGGCGATTTCGTGGCGTACGAGCAGTACTTC.

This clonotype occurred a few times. CDR3 sequence (DNA): TGTGCCAGTAGGGGGCTAGCGGGAATTACGGATGAGCAGTTCTTC. Its protein product is CASRGLAGITDEQFF. The genes are TRBV14 and TRBJ2-1; TRBD2 agrees at 9 bases. V was pared by 9 bases and J by 8 bases, with 14 bases of the junction left unmatched. Germline CDR1 and CDR2: SGHDN and FVKESK. This CDR3 region has 15 residues.

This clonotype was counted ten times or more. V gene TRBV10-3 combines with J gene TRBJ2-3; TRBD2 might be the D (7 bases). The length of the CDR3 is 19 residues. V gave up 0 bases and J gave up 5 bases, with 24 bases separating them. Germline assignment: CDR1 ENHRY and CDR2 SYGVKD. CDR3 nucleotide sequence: TGTGCCATCAGTGAGTCGAGGGGGGGATCGACCTTCCGGGGAGATACGCAGTATTTT. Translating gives CAISESRGGSTFRGDTQYF.

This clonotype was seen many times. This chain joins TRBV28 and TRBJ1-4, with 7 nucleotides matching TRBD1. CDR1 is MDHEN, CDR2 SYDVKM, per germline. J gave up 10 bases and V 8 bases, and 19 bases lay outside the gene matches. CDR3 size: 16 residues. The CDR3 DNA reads TGTGCCAGCCGGGGTTACACTGGACAGGCTAAAGGAAAACTGTTTTTT. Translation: CASRGYTGQAKGKLFF.

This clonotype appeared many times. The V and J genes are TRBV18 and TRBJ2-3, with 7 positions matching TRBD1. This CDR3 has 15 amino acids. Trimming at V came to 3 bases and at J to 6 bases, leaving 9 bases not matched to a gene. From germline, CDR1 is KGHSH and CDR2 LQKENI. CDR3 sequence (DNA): TGTGCCAGCTCACCGCCTGGGTCACAGGGGGATACGCAGTATTTT. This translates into CASSPPGSQGDTQYF. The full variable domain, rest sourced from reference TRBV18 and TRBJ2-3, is NAGVMQNPRHLVRRRGQEARLRCSPMKGHSHVYWYRQLPEEGLKFMVYLQKENIIDESGMPKERFSAEFPKEGPSILRIQQVVRGDSAAYFCASSPPGSQGDTQYFGPGTRLTVL.

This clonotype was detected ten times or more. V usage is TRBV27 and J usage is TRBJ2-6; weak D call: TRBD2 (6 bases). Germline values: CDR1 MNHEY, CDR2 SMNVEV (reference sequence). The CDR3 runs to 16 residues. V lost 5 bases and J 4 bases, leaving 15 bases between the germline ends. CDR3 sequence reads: CASSTGGVYGANVLTF. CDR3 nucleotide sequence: TGTGCCAGCAGTACGGGCGGGGTGTACGGGGCCAACGTCCTGACTTTC.

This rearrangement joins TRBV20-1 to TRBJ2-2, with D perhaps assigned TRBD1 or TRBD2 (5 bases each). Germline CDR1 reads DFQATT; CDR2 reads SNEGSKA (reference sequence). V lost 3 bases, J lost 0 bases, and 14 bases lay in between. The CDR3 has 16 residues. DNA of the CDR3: TGCAGTGCTAGGTTACGGGGCCTAACGAACACCGGGGAGCTGTTTTTT. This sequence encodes CSARLRGLTNTGELFF.

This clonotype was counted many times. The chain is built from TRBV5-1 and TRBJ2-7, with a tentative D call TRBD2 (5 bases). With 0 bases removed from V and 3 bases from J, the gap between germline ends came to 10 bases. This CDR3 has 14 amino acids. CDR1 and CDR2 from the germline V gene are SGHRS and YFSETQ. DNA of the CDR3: TGCGCCAGCAGCTTGGGAGGGATCCTCTACGAGCAGTACTTC. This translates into CASSLGGILYEQYF.

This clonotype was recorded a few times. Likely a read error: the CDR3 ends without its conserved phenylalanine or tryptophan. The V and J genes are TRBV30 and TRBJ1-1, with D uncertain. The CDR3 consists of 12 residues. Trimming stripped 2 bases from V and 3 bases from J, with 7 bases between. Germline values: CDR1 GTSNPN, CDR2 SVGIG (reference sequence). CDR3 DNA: TGTGCCTGGAGTAGGCGGGACACTGAAGCTTTCCTT. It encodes CAWSRRDTEAFL.

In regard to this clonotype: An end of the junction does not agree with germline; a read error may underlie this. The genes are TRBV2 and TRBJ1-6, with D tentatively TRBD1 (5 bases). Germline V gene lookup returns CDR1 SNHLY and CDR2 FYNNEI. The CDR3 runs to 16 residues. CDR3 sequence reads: CASSLLPGAGNSPLHF. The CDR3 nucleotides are TGCGCCAGCAGCCTCCTTCCCGGGGCGGGAAATTCACCCCTCCACTTT.

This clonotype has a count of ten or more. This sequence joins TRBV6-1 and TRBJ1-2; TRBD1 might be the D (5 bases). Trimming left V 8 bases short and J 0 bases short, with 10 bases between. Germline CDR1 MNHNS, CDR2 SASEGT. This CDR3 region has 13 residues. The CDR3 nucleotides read TGTGCCAGCGAGACAGACCCTAACTATGGCTACACCTTC. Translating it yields CASETDPNYGYTF.